Listed below are T cell receptor beta chains from one sample, sequenced in a study of T cell changes during pregnancy in multiple sclerosis. TCRdb keeps only in-frame clones here, not all; method: immunoSEQ multiplex PCR. The table records tens of thousands of clones, about 89% of them present only once. The input for sequencing was CD4+ T cells from peripheral blood mononuclear cells, taken in the second trimester of pregnancy. Receptors originate from a female donor with multiple sclerosis, enrolled in a pregnancy study. The CDR3 runs from the conserved cysteine through the conserved F or W.

TRBJ1-2,TRBV5-4,CASSFDRPNYGYTF
TRBJ2-2,TRBV30,CAWRQGATGELFF
TRBJ1-2,TRBV28,CASSIPGTGGLGYTF
TRBJ2-1,TRBV7-2,CASSPRTLPGSYNEQFF
TRBJ1-1,TRBV7-9,CASSLGQAEGAEAFF
TRBJ1-2,TRBV28,CASSLPQRRVSYGYTF
TRBJ1-1,TRBV5-1,CATNPGTPNTEAFF
TRBJ2-1,TRBV29-1,CSVEGATGGWDEQFF
TRBJ2-7,TRBV9,CASSATGTGKLEQYF
TRBJ2-7,TRBV5-1,CASSLGPVAPYEQYF
TRBJ2-2,TRBV5-4,CASGPRQPNTGELFF
TRBJ1-1,TRBV29-1,CSGRQGNTEAFF
TRBJ1-1,TRBV2,CASTQIPGVRTEAFF
TRBJ2-7,TRBV9,CASSVEQGNEQYF
TRBJ2-7,TRBV5-1,CACGTGSSYEQYF
TRBJ2-7,TRBV5-1,CASSYGRNGQGARGEQYF
TRBJ2-1,TRBV9,CASSVGRERDYNEQFF
TRBJ1-3,TRBV18,CASSPVGDGMSGNTIYF
TRBJ2-3,TRBV19,CASSMGRTDTQYF
TRBJ1-6,TRBV4-3,CASRIWAPNSPLHF
TRBJ1-1,TRBV6-5,CASSYSQGAPEAFF
TRBJ1-5,TRBV28,CASRGGFENQPQHF
TRBJ2-7,TRBV6-5,CASSFSSGGYEQYF
TRBJ2-2,TRBV19,CASSISGTSGGDTGELFF
TRBJ1-4,TRBV30,CAWSTGQGRSNEKLFF
TRBJ2-7,TRBV30,CAWERNRGRDEQYF
TRBJ2-5,TRBV7-2,CASSSASAANQETQYF
TRBJ1-5,TRBV7-8,CASSLRENSNQPQHF
TRBJ1-2,TRBV7-6,CASSFGTGGNYGYTF
TRBJ2-5,TRBV7-3,CASSLTPTVQETQYF
TRBJ2-2,TRBV6-4,CASSEDRDTGELFF
TRBJ2-5,TRBV5-8,CASTKGLAGAETQYF
TRBJ1-4,TRBV19,CASSIAQTGLNEKLFF
TRBJ2-7,TRBV4-1,CASSQVDSGEYGQYF
TRBJ2-5,TRBV7-3,CASSPTAGQEETQYF
TRBJ2-7,TRBV5-6,CASSMLAGSYEQYF
TRBJ1-5,TRBV10-3,CAISDPGTGVERQPQHF
TRBJ2-3,TRBV5-1,CASSPGTSVRTDTQYF
TRBJ2-7,TRBV10-3,CAIRDPEGTGTDEQYF
TRBJ1-1,TRBV5-1,CASSPPGGMNTEAFF
TRBJ2-1,TRBV7-9,CASSFKTRGSEQFF
TRBJ2-6,TRBV19,CASSPQGANVLTF
TRBJ1-1,TRBV30,CAWSDGTVTEAFF
TRBJ1-2,TRBV29-1,CSVPTGTGDYGYTF
TRBJ2-7,TRBV7-3,CASSSTGGAYEQYF
TRBJ1-3,TRBV7-2,CASSLAGQGTGNTIYF
TRBJ1-1,TRBV18,CASSGISGTEAFF
TRBJ1-1,TRBV30,CAWTYRQGRWTEAFF
TRBJ2-3,TRBV5-4,CASSPEAGTDTQYF
TRBJ2-5,TRBV9,CASSPQTTGIETQYF
TRBJ2-7,TRBV5-6,CASSFDRGPSYEQYF
TRBJ1-2,TRBV6-4,CASSDSRGVHGYTF
TRBJ2-1,TRBV7-8,CASSSRGLGYNEQFF
TRBJ2-3,TRBV9,CASSPSQGGERRTDTQYF
TRBJ2-2,TRBV19,CATAKVDTGELFF
TRBJ1-4,TRBV28,CASSPLGAGNEKLFF
TRBJ1-5,TRBV7-2,CASSLGSGNQPQHF
TRBJ1-1,TRBV11-3,CASSFKRGGNTEAFF
TRBJ1-2,TRBV19,CASRRHDNYGYTF